This TCR beta chain was captured in a study of CD8+ T cells in alopecia areata. General study points: Scalp samples also contribute reads from the resident alphabeta T cells found in normal skin.

Germline values: CDR1 LGHNT, CDR2 FRNRAP. The CDR3 loop spans 14 amino acids. V shed 1 base and J shed 4 bases, with 10 bases lying between them. Regarding this clone: Its antigen is as yet unknown.

Alopecia areata patients had lesional scalp punch biopsies and peripheral blood taken from them. Reverse transcription of extracted RNA yielded cDNA, which provided the sequencing template. Using immunoSEQ multiplex PCR, the repertoire was profiled, and TCRdb retains in-frame clones only, with some absent. The sample has 100,000 to 120,000 clones, under 60% seen once. The receptor's source is a human donor with alopecia areata. The sample was NKG2D-low CD8+ T cells sorted from blood. The rearrangement links TRBV12-5 to TRBJ1-2, with D possibly being TRBD1 (6 bases). The CDR3, as DNA: TGTGCTAGTGGTTTGGCGACAGGTCCCTATGGCTACACCTTC. Its translation: CASGLATGPYGYTF.